Each of the 30 T cell receptor beta chains below was sequenced from the same sample in a study of human T cells and chemical hapten exposure. Time point defined: pre-sensitization, week 0. The treatment: therapeutic diphenylcyclopropenone sensitization with weekly scalp DPC. TCRdb passed the RACE reads through MiXCR, listing each CDR3 protein once. This table holds 65,000 to 90,000 distinct CDR3 sequences, approximately 15% found once. The sample in question was whole blood, obtained in connection with sensitization to the hapten diphenylcyclopropenone (DPC). Receptor source: a woman aged 45-59 years with alopecia areata. Some clones in this sample may be carry-over from other donors' samples.

There are many counts of this clonotype. The V and J genes are TRBV7-8 and TRBJ2-1; 7 bases are a match to TRBD1. V gave up 5 bases and J gave up 4 bases; unmatched junction bases: 14. The CDR3 consists of 17 residues. Germline CDR1 is SGHVS and CDR2 is FQNEAQ. In DNA form, the CDR3 reads TGTGCCAGCAGCCCAAGCAGGGGACAGATGAGATACAATGAGCAGTTCTTC. It translates to CASSPSRGQMRYNEQFF.

A few counts support this clonotype. V is TRBV29-1 and J is TRBJ1-2; perhaps TRBD1 as D (6 bases). CDR1 and CDR2 from the germline V gene are SQVTM and ANQGSEA. CDR3 length equals 14 residues. The V and J ends lost 5 bases and 6 bases respectively, with 19 bases between them. CDR3 sequence: CSVWGTMNMDGYTF. The CDR3 nucleotides read TGCAGCGTTTGGGGGACAATGAATATGGATGGCTACACCTTC.

CDR3 nucleotides: TGCAGTGCACCTCGACAGGGGGCGAGGACTGAAGCTTTCTTT. This encodes CSAPRQGARTEAFF. The chain has TRBV20-1 and TRBJ1-1; 10 bases agree with TRBD1. The CDR3 runs 14 residues. Trimming removed 6 bases from V and 5 bases from J; junction bases left unmatched: 9. The germline V gene encodes CDR1 DFQATT and CDR2 SNEGSKA (reference sequence).

The chain combines TRBV7-2 with TRBJ2-3, with TRBD2 matching 15 bases. CDR1 and CDR2 from the germline V gene are SGHTA and FQGNSA. The CDR3 is 17 amino acids. V dropped 7 bases and J dropped 3; count of bases not matched to a gene: 8. The CDR3 here is CASTFLGLAGGTDTQYF. The CDR3 nucleotides read TGTGCCAGCACCTTCCTCGGACTAGCGGGAGGGACAGATACGCAGTATTTT.

This chain joins TRBV7-9 and TRBJ2-7; 7 nucleotides match TRBD1. Germline CDR1 is SEHNR and CDR2 is FQNEAQ (reference sequence). The CDR3 has 14 residues. J gave up 4 bases and V 2 bases, and 5 bases lay outside the gene matches. The CDR3 sequence: CASSLRQGPYEQYF. The CDR3 DNA sequence: TGTGCCAGCAGCTTAAGACAGGGTCCGTACGAGCAGTACTTC.

Points on this clonotype: A junction boundary mismatches the germline segment, possibly from a read error. The chain recombines TRBV29-1 with TRBJ2-1; 8 bases align to TRBD2. The V gene's germline CDR1 is SQVTM and CDR2 ANQGSEA. There are 14 residues in the CDR3. The CDR3, as DNA: TGCAGCGTTGAGGCGGGAGGTTCCTGCAATGAGCAGTTCTTC. It yields the protein CSVEAGGSCNEQFF.

This clonotype was counted many times. The chain uses TRBV5-1 and TRBJ2-6, with 10 positions matching TRBD1. The CDR3 contains 18 residues. The V gene end was trimmed by 3 bases and the J gene end by 1 base; junction bases not matched to a gene: 7. Germline V gene sequence: CDR1 SGHRS, CDR2 YFSETQ. Here the CDR3 reads CASSSPGQGVSGANVLTF. The CDR3 bases are TGCGCCAGCAGCTCCCCCGGACAGGGGGTTTCTGGGGCCAACGTCCTGACTTTC.

A note on this clonotype: The junction does not match germline at one end; this may be a read error. This chain connects TRBV24-1 to TRBJ1-5, with no clear D. Germline-derived CDR1 and CDR2 are KGHDR and SFDVKD. The CDR3 runs 12 residues. The CDR3 DNA follows: TGCGCCACCAGTTGGGACAATCAGCCCCAGCATTTT. Amino acids: CATSWDNQPQHF.

V is TRBV29-1 and J is TRBJ2-7; no firm D call. V lost 3 bases and J 6 bases, leaving 9 bases between the germline ends. Germline loops: CDR1 SQVTM, CDR2 ANQGSEA. The length of the CDR3 is 11 residues. CDR3 loop: CSVEELGEQYF. The CDR3 DNA is TGCAGCGTTGAGGAGTTGGGCGAGCAGTACTTC.

This clonotype was seen more than once but under ten times. The gene calls are TRBV4-2 and TRBJ2-5; D possibly corresponds to TRBD2 (6 bases). There are 15 residues in the CDR3. Trimming took 0 bases from V and 1 from J, leaving 9 bases between them. Germline loops: CDR1 LGHNA, CDR2 YNFKEQ. CDR3 amino acids: CASSQDRGSQETQYF. CDR3 coding DNA: TGTGCCAGCAGCCAAGATCGGGGGAGCCAAGAGACCCAGTACTTC.

This clonotype has a handful of counts. The CDR3 is CASRKGSGVRETQYF. CDR3 nucleotide sequence: TGTGCCAGCAGGAAGGGGTCAGGGGTTCGGGAGACCCAGTACTTC. V is TRBV28 and J is TRBJ2-5, with a tentative D call TRBD1 (6 bases). V was pared by 6 bases and J by 5 bases, with 19 bases between. The CDR3 loop spans 15 amino acids. Germline values: CDR1 MDHEN, CDR2 SYDVKM.

This chain connects TRBV29-1 to TRBJ2-7; 8 bases are a match to TRBD1. The CDR3 covers 14 residues. Germline trimming cut 4 bases from V and 4 bases from J; bases unmatched to any gene: 9. The germline gives CDR1 SQVTM, CDR2 ANQGSEA. The CDR3 DNA sequence: TGCAGCGTTGGGTACCCGAGACAGGGGTACGAGCAGTACTTC. Translated: CSVGYPRQGYEQYF.

CDR3 bases: TGTGCCAGCAGCCCTATAGCGGGTTACACAGATACGCAGTATTTT. Translated, it gives CASSPIAGYTDTQYF. This rearrangement joins TRBV7-2 to TRBJ2-3, with 7 nucleotides matching TRBD2. The CDR3 has 15 amino acids. Looked up from germline, CDR1 is SGHTA and CDR2 is FQGNSA. Unmatched junction bases numbered 7, after V lost 5 bases and J lost 2 bases.

This clonotype was detected a few times. The chain links TRBV7-9 to TRBJ2-1; no firm D call. This CDR3 spans 16 amino acids. Germline lookup yields CDR1 SEHNR and CDR2 FQNEAQ (reference sequence). Trimming stripped 5 bases from V and 0 bases from J, with 14 bases between. DNA for the CDR3: TGTGCCAGCAGCCCCCGAGCGTTGAGCTCCTACAATGAGCAGTTCTTC. Its translation: CASSPRALSSYNEQFF.

A few counts support this clonotype. This rearrangement joins TRBV20-1 to TRBJ1-2; 7 nucleotides align to TRBD1. J gave up 3 bases and V 3 bases, and 4 bases lay outside the gene matches. CDR1 and CDR2 from the germline V gene are DFQATT and SNEGSKA (reference sequence). The CDR3 has 13 amino acids. The CDR3 is CSASDRAYYGYTF. For the CDR3, the DNA is TGCAGTGCTAGCGACAGGGCTTACTATGGCTACACCTTC.

The chain recombines TRBV27 with TRBJ1-4; D is possibly TRBD1 (5 bases). This CDR3 spans 13 amino acids. Per germline, CDR1 MNHEY and CDR2 SMNVEV (reference sequence). Trimming pared 3 bases from V and 7 bases from J, leaving 9 bases between. The CDR3 spells CASSFEGREKLFF. CDR3 nucleotides: TGTGCCAGCAGTTTCGAGGGGCGTGAAAAACTGTTTTTT.

This clonotype was counted between two and nine times. The chain joins TRBV18 to TRBJ1-1; 7 positions match TRBD1. Germline loops: CDR1 KGHSH, CDR2 LQKENI. V lost 3 bases and J lost 11; bases outside the gene matches: 3. The CDR3 has 11 residues. The DNA for the CDR3 is TGTGCCAGCTCACCCGACAGGGCGGCTTTCTTT. This sequence encodes CASSPDRAAFF.

This clonotype was detected a few times. The chain joins TRBV10-3 to TRBJ2-5, with D possibly being TRBD1 (5 bases). CDR3 length: 14 residues. The ends were cut back, 6 bases at V and 1 base at J, with 12 bases in the middle. The germline V gene encodes CDR1 ENHRY and CDR2 SYGVKD. This CDR3 is CAIRQESRQETQYF. CDR3 sequence (DNA): TGTGCCATCAGACAGGAATCCCGCCAAGAGACCCAGTACTTC.

This clonotype was seen more than once but under ten times. The V call is TRBV7-9, the J call TRBJ1-5; 8 bases fit TRBD1. V shed 5 bases and J 7 bases; nucleotides not matched to a gene: 10. The CDR3 length is 15 residues. CDR1 is SEHNR, CDR2 FQNEAQ, per germline (reference sequence). CDR3 residues: CASSTPGTGPQPQHF. The CDR3 DNA follows: TGTGCCAGCAGCACACCCGGGACAGGTCCCCAGCCCCAGCATTTT.

The V call is TRBV4-1, the J call TRBJ1-1, with D hard to call. V was shortened by 4 bases and J by 4 bases, with 10 bases between the two germline ends. The CDR3 is 13 residues long. CDR1 and CDR2 from the germline V gene are MGHRA and YSYEKL. The CDR3 sequence is CASSRIPGTEAFF. CDR3 sequence (DNA): TGCGCCAGCAGCCGCATCCCAGGCACTGAAGCTTTCTTT.

The chain joins TRBV7-9 to TRBJ2-3; D call uncertain. V was pared by 3 bases and J by 3 bases, with 10 bases between. The germline CDR1 and CDR2 sequences are SEHNR and FQNEAQ (reference sequence). This CDR3 has 14 amino acids. Written as DNA, the CDR3 is TGTGCCAGCAGCTTTACGCGGCAGACAGATACGCAGTATTTT. Protein: CASSFTRQTDTQYF. The full variable domain, completed using reference TRBV7-9 and TRBJ2-3, is DTGVSQNPRHKITKRGQNVTFRCDPISEHNRLYWYRQTLGQGPEFLTYFQNEAQLEKSRLLSDRFSAERPKGSFSTLEIQRTEQGDSAMYLCASSFTRQTDTQYFGPGTRLTVL.

V is TRBV6-6 and J is TRBJ1-1; D is uncertain. Deletions cut 2 bases from V and 1 base from J, with 5 bases between. CDR3 size: 13 residues. Germline V lookup: CDR1 MNHNY, CDR2 SVGAGI (reference sequence). The CDR3 is CASSYEWNTEAFF. The CDR3 nucleotides read TGTGCCAGCAGTTACGAGTGGAACACTGAAGCTTTCTTT.

This clonotype was detected many times. The chain joins TRBV12-3 or TRBV12-4 to TRBJ2-4; 9 positions agree with TRBD2. J was trimmed by 5 bases and V by 1 base; bases with no gene match: 3. The CDR3 spans 15 residues. The CDR3 spells CASSLGGGGQNIQYF. CDR3 nucleotide sequence: TGTGCCAGCAGTTTAGGCGGGGGGGGCCAAAACATTCAGTACTTC.

J is TRBJ1-1 and V is TRBV28; D might be TRBD1 (5 bases). The V end was cut by 5 bases, the J end by 6 bases, with 19 bases between. Germline CDR1 is MDHEN and CDR2 is SYDVKM. CDR3 length equals 15 residues. The CDR3 protein is CASSAGGDLSAEAFF. The CDR3 DNA follows: TGTGCCAGCAGTGCTGGGGGGGACCTGAGCGCTGAAGCTTTCTTT.

In its sample, this clonotype was seen a few times. The chain couples TRBV18 to TRBJ2-5, with TRBD1 matching 8 bases. The CDR3 has 15 amino acids. Germline V gene lookup returns CDR1 KGHSH and CDR2 LQKENI. Trimming at V came to 4 bases and at J to 1 base, leaving 5 bases not matched to a gene. The DNA of the CDR3 is TGTGCCAGCTCACGCAACAGGGGGTCCCAAGAGACCCAGTACTTC. Its translation is CASSRNRGSQETQYF. The full variable domain, completed using reference TRBV18 and TRBJ2-5, is NAGVMQNPRHLVRRRGQEARLRCSPMKGHSHVYWYRQLPEEGLKFMVYLQKENIIDESGMPKERFSAEFPKEGPSILRIQQVVRGDSAAYFCASSRNRGSQETQYFGPGTRLLVL.

The chain recombines TRBV2 with TRBJ2-5; D might be TRBD1 (6 bases). Germline V gene lookup returns CDR1 SNHLY and CDR2 FYNNEI. V was shortened by 7 bases and J by 7 bases, with 16 bases between the two germline ends. This CDR3 region has 13 residues. In DNA form, the CDR3 reads TGTGCCAGCACTGGTGGGGGCACGGGGACCCAGTACTTC. It specifies CASTGGGTGTQYF.

This clonotype was detected a few times. V is TRBV27 and J is TRBJ2-3; no firm D call. The germline gives CDR1 MNHEY, CDR2 SMNVEV (reference sequence). Deletions cut 7 bases from V and 4 bases from J, with 12 bases between. The CDR3 contains 13 residues. CDR3 nucleotide sequence: TGTGCCAGCACCTACGGCGAGCCAGATACGCAGTATTTT. Translation gives CASTYGEPDTQYF.

A few counts support this clonotype. The chain is built from TRBV11-2 and TRBJ2-1; D remains unclear. The V and J ends lost 3 bases and 0 bases respectively, with 9 bases between them. The CDR3 is 15 amino acids. Germline CDR1 and CDR2: SGHAT and FQNNGV. In DNA form, the CDR3 reads TGTGCCAGCAGCTTTGGCGGCAGCTCCTACAATGAGCAGTTCTTC. Translation: CASSFGGSSYNEQFF.

This chain uses TRBV2 with TRBJ2-2, with 7 bases matching TRBD1. The junction had 8 bases not matched to a gene; V was cut back by 7 bases and J by 3 bases. The CDR3 has 15 amino acids. Germline V gene data show CDR1 as SNHLY and CDR2 as FYNNEI. In DNA form, the CDR3 reads TGTGCCAGCACCTTGACAGGGCCAGACACCGGGGAGCTGTTTTTT. This sequence encodes CASTLTGPDTGELFF. Variable domain in full (rest from reference TRBV2 and TRBJ2-2): EPEVTQTPSHQVTQMGQEVILRCVPISNHLYFYWYRQILGQKVEFLVSFYNNEISEKSEIFDDQFSVERPDGSNFTLKIRSTKLEDSAMYFCASTLTGPDTGELFFGEGSRLTVL.

This clonotype was seen more than once but under ten times. J is TRBJ2-1 and V is TRBV18; TRBD2 aligns across 7 bases. CDR3 length: 12 amino acids. J gave up 7 bases and V 3 bases, and 0 bases lay outside the gene matches. Germline V gene lookup returns CDR1 KGHSH and CDR2 LQKENI. The CDR3 bases are TGTGCCAGCTCACCGGGACTAAATGAGCAGTTCTTC. Encoded protein: CASSPGLNEQFF. Using reference TRBV18 and TRBJ2-1 for the parts outside the CDR3, the full variable domain is NAGVMQNPRHLVRRRGQEARLRCSPMKGHSHVYWYRQLPEEGLKFMVYLQKENIIDESGMPKERFSAEFPKEGPSILRIQQVVRGDSAAYFCASSPGLNEQFFGPGTRLTVL.